The present entry profiles one TCR beta chain with its context. Its antigen remains unidentified. No base quality values were provided; no much bigger clone lies one nucleotide off. This specimen comes from a study of shared clonotypes between healthy human individuals (dated by TCRdb to about 2020). Regarding the research as a whole: Three men and two women, aged 18 to 49 years, made up the cohort. Different laboratories and diverse techniques were used to prepare libraries and sequence TCR repertoires, to increase sequencing depth and limit assay-specific biases. Per donor, three plates each were used for CD4 naive and CD4 memory, two for CD8 naive, and one for CD8 memory. The study deeply sequenced blood TCR repertoires of about 5 healthy adults to estimate repertoire size and the extent of clonotype sharing between individuals. Between about 0.94 and 8.9 billion PBMCs per donor were obtained by leukapheresis.

Using the deep immunoSEQ assay, multiplex PCR amplified TCR CDR3 regions from genomic DNA. Extracted genomic DNA from each cell subset was distributed evenly across all wells of several immunoSEQ 96-well plates, and each plate was treated as a replicate. Each replicate PCR for sorted subsets received approximately 220 ng genomic DNA, equal to 30,000 or so T cell genomes. Purified libraries were measured with a Qubit 3.0 fluorometer, size-checked on a Bioanalyzer 2100, and measured again with the KAPA Library Quantification kit. Every immunoSEQ 96-well plate was sequenced on a dedicated single-read 150-cycle Illumina NextSeq 550 flow cell. Processing in the source paper ran as follows. Because the immunoSEQ output included only junctional sequences and no quality scores, the filtering could not be the same as the filtering used for full-length reads. Sequences were annotated with PyIR, a Python wrapper for IgBLAST v1.9, using IMGT germline references to assign V/J genes and CDR3. Any read was removed if the V/J assignment was weak (E-value above 1e-6), the CDR3 was missing, or the read contained stop codons, out-of-frame junctions, or ambiguous translated residues. V3J clonotypes were defined by identical inferred V gene, J gene, and CDR3 amino acid sequence. To compute the percentage overlap between repertoires, the number of shared unique clonotypes was divided by the size of the smaller repertoire. Three approaches were used to assess repertoire richness: RTK rarefaction, the Chao1 estimator, and Recon v2.1 estimates of unobserved clonotypes. For all TCRbeta clonotypes obtained by the gDNA method from a few donors, generation probabilities were computed with OLGA. TCRdb holds this immuneACCESS table with in-frame rearrangements only. Some clones are missing; in checked studies, unresolved V genes explain under half, and the rest has no known cause. The DNA was the basis for D and trimming; V, J and clone size are from that table. For this sample the table gives approximately 1.5 million clones, of which 98% were detected only once. The top ten hold approximately 0.44% of the sample.

The paper's findings and limits, for the study overall: Because the study included a small number of donors, the genetic and exposure-history diversity represented was limited. Sampling was restricted to blood, and TCR repertoires in tissues likely differ from the TCR repertoires found in blood. About 4.5% of naive CD4, around 3.6% of naive CD8, approximately 2.2% of memory CD4, and 0.35% to 0.5% of memory CD8 clonotypes were shared across four donors. Naive subsets generally had larger estimated clonotype richness than memory subsets. Rarefaction of sorted-subset datasets indicated incomplete sequencing despite the large sequencing depth. Higher generation probabilities were observed for clonotypes shared by all four sorted-subset donors than for non-shared clonotypes. Pairwise subsampling led to the expectation that sequencing depth would affect the degree of clonotype sharing among donors.

The donors were healthy, HIV-negative adults who had no recently reported acute infections or vaccinations. Only Caucasian adults living in Nashville, Tennessee, USA were represented among the donors. CD4+ T cells were enriched by magnetic negative selection; naive cells were then positively selected on CD45RA, and the negative fraction formed the memory subset. After blood collection by leukapheresis, PBMCs were isolated using Ficoll-Histopaque density gradient centrifugation and then cryopreserved in the vapor phase of liquid nitrogen. Analytical flow cytometry was used to check the purity and quantity of every magnetically sorted T cell population. From each sorted fraction, genomic DNA was isolated and quantified by UV absorbance on a Nanodrop 2000c. Trimming at the junction amounts to 9 bases on V and 2 bases on J, and the germline ends lie 11 bases apart. From the cysteine up to the phenylalanine, the CDR3 has a length of 12 residues. Only the CDR3 portion is preserved as DNA: 36 bases, with reading frame beginning at the first base. The CDR1 and CDR2 encoded by the germline V gene are ENHRY and SYGVKD.

The chain is made from TRBV10-3 and TRBJ2-7, with the D segment possibly TRBD1 or TRBD2, each aligning over 5 bases. The specimen was naive CD4+ T cells sorted from blood. Interpreted using the paper, the cell subset or site label stands for: CD45RA+ positively selected. The origin of this receptor is a man aged 30 to 39 in good health. The CDR3 reads CAIRDGTYEQYF. The sequence in DNA is TGTGCCATAAGGGACGGAACCTACGAGCAGTACTTC.